This T cell receptor (beta chain) is drawn from a study of shared clonotypes between healthy human individuals. Findings of the study overall: Collection of samples was limited to blood; tissue repertoires likely differ. Sharing across a handful of donors was seen in around 5.1% of naive CD4 clonotypes. Sharing of clonotypes among donors was expected to vary with sequencing depth.

Repertoires were generated with immunoSEQ multiplex PCR, while TCRdb's copy carries only in-frame clones and drops some. The repertoire holds around 600,000 clones, with approximately 95% as singletons. The germline gives CDR1 LNHDA, CDR2 SQIVND (reference sequence). This CDR3 has 14 residues. V dropped 3 bases and J dropped 1 base, with 6 bases sitting between them. This clone was counted a few times. What it binds is unknown. Naive-designated CD8 cells lacked CD45RO, were positively enriched for CCR7, and omitted terminally differentiated effector memory CD45RA+ cells. Donors had no recently reported acute infections or vaccinations and were HIV-negative.

The specimen sequenced was naive CD8+ T cells sorted from blood. The sequence derives from a young woman in good health. The V call is TRBV19, the J call TRBJ2-2; no clear D. CDR3 DNA: TGTGCCAGTAGTATCTTGCAGAACACCGGGGAGCTGTTTTTT. Protein product: CASSILQNTGELFF. Together with reference TRBV19 and TRBJ2-2, the CDR3 gives the full variable domain: DGGITQSPKYLFRKEGQNVTLSCEQNLNHDAMYWYRQDPGQGLRLIYYSQIVNDFQKGDIAEGYSVSREKKESFPLTVTSAQKNPTAFYLCASSILQNTGELFFGEGSRLTVL.